The clone carrying this TCR beta chain has ten or more counts. Its cognate antigen is unknown. This sample is drawn from a study of naive and memory T cell subsets. Study-wide results and limits: Both skin biopsy types reportedly yielded TCRs, tuberculin sites far more. Potentially, T cell activation and differentiation skew this RNA-based measurement.

Four PCR rounds used nested alpha and beta constant region primers plus the SP2 primer. MiXCR, run by TCRdb on the UMI-ligation and nested PCR reads, gives a single entry per CDR3 protein. The sample lists around 37,000 distinct CDR3 sequences, approximately 10% occurring once. V lost 5 bases to trimming and J lost 4 bases; unmatched junction nucleotides: 10. Germline-derived CDR1 and CDR2 are SGHTA and FQGNSA. There are 15 residues in the CDR3. The treatment is: skin biopsy from PPD injection site in Mantoux-positive individual. TCR cDNA received a 3' ligated oligonucleotide that carried a UMI. Cells were not sorted; total RNA input targeted roughly 1 to 1000 ng.

This clonotype was obtained from an adult in good health. Source: skin, taken from a tuberculin skin test site. This chain joins TRBV7-2 and TRBJ1-1; 7 positions match TRBD1. In DNA, the CDR3 is TGTGCCAGCAGCCGGGGACAGCCAGGCGTCACTGAAGCTTTCTTT. Protein sequence: CASSRGQPGVTEAFF.